This T cell receptor (beta chain) derives from a study of identical twins. Study-level findings and limits: The degree of excess twin sharing was weaker in beta out-of-frame sequences.

Germline V gene data show CDR1 as SGDLS and CDR2 as YYNGEE. CDR3 size: 14 residues. The V and J ends lost 7 bases and 2 bases, in that order; junction bases with no gene match: 7. This clonotype was seen many times. Its antigen is not known. cDNA carried unique molecular identifiers, and a universal primer site was added by template switching. MiXCR, applied by TCRdb to the 5' RACE reads, yields one record per CDR3 protein. The repertoire has under 350,000 distinct CDR3 sequences, roughly 9.8% of them found once; the top ten carry around 7.1%. In addition, the sample was reused for a study of yellow fever vaccine responses in identical twins.

The V gene is TRBV9, the J gene TRBJ2-3; 7 nucleotides match TRBD2. Input material: CD8+ T cells sorted from blood. The TCR comes from a woman aged 18-29 years in good health. The CDR3 DNA follows: TGTGCCAGCTCAAATAGCGGGCTCACAGATACGCAGTATTTT. It specifies CASSNSGLTDTQYF.